The clone carrying this T cell receptor beta chain has just one count. Germline V gene lookup returns CDR1 SGDLS and CDR2 YYNGEE. The CDR3 loop spans 14 amino acids. Libraries were prepared by immunoSEQ multiplex PCR; TCRdb keeps only in-frame clonotypes and omits some of them. The sample has 40,000 to 55,000 clones; 91% are singletons. The data stem from a study of graft-versus-host responses after intestinal transplantation. The TCR originated in a human patient who received an intestinal transplant, so some T cells may come from the graft donor. The sample in question was PBMCs, obtained 524 days after transplant. This chain connects TRBV9 to TRBJ2-5; 7 bases match TRBD2. The J call is doubtful: the DNA matches TRBJ2-7 better. This CDR3 is CASSPGGSVYEQYF. In DNA form, the CDR3 reads TGTGCCAGCAGCCCCGGGGGGAGTGTATACGAGCAGTACTTC.